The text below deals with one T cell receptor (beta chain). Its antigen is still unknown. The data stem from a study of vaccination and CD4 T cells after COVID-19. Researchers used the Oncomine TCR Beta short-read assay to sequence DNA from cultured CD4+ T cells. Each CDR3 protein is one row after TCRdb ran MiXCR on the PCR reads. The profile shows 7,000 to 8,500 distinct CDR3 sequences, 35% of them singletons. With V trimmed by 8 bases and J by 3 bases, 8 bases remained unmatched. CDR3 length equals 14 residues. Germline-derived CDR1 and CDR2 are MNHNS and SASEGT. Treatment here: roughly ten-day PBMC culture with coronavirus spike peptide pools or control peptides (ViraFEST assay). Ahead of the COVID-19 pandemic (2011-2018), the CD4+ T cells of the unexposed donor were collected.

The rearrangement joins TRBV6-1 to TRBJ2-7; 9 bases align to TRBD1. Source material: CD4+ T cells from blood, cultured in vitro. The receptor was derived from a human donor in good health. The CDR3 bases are TGTGCCAGCGCCTCGGGACAGGGCCTCTACGAGCAGTACTTC. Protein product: CASASGQGLYEQYF.